These 7 T cell receptor beta chains came from one sample sequenced in a study of shared clonotypes between healthy human individuals. Here immunoSEQ multiplex PCR was the method, and the copy in TCRdb shows in-frame clones only, minus some. Of about 1 million clones in the sample, around 76% were seen once. The specimen was memory CD4+ T cells sorted from blood. Subset described: CD45RA-negative fraction. Receptor source: a man aged 18 to 30 in good health.

V usage is TRBV25-1 and J usage is TRBJ1-2, with 9 bases fitting TRBD1. Unmatched junction bases numbered 2, after V lost 4 bases and J lost 5 bases. This CDR3 is 13 amino acids long. The V gene's germline CDR1 is MGHDK and CDR2 SYGVNS. The CDR3, as DNA: TGTGCCAGCAGTGCGGGACAGGGATATGGCTACACCTTC. Protein: CASSAGQGYGYTF.

The chain has TRBV7-8 and TRBJ1-2; D uncertain. Germline CDR1 is SGHVS and CDR2 is FQNEAQ. Trimming stripped 5 bases from V and 2 bases from J, with 18 bases between. This CDR3 comprises 16 residues. The CDR3 sequence is CASSPFRETKNYGYTF. CDR3 coding DNA: TGTGCCAGCAGCCCGTTTAGGGAGACGAAGAACTATGGCTACACCTTC.

This clone appeared a few times. V and J are TRBV19 and TRBJ1-1, with 7 bases fitting TRBD1. CDR1 and CDR2 (germline): LNHDA, SQIVND (reference sequence). V was clipped by 5 bases and J by 4 bases; unmatched bases: 7. CDR3 length: 14 residues. This CDR3 is CASSAIPGGTEAFF. CDR3 nucleotides: TGTGCCAGTAGTGCCATTCCAGGGGGCACTGAAGCTTTCTTT.

This clone appeared many times. V and J are TRBV28 and TRBJ1-1, with D maybe TRBD1 (5 bases). The CDR3 contains 15 residues. V was pared by 3 bases and J by 1 base, with 12 bases between. Germline CDR1 is MDHEN and CDR2 is SYDVKM. CDR3 nucleotides: TGTGCCAGCAGTTTGGGCGCCAGGGCGAACACTGAAGCTTTCTTT. Translated, it gives CASSLGARANTEAFF.

This clone was observed a single time. At one of its ends the junction is not consistent with the germline gene, which may arise from a read error. The rearrangement links TRBV11-3 to TRBJ1-4, with 8 bases fitting TRBD1. The CDR3 spans 14 residues. Per the germline V gene, CDR1 is SGHNT and CDR2 is YENEEA. The CDR3, as DNA: TGTGCCAGGAAGGGACAGGCGGGGAGACAGGGGCCGATTTTT. Encoded protein: CARKGQAGRQGPIF.

Only a few counts were recorded for this clone. The rearrangement links TRBV5-6 to TRBJ2-2; D may correspond to TRBD1 or TRBD2 (5 bases each). Trimming took off 4 bases at V and 4 bases at J, with 14 bases between the two ends. Per germline, CDR1 SGHDT and CDR2 YYEEEE. There are 15 residues in the CDR3. CDR3 sequence reads: CASSPEWGFTGELFF. In DNA form, the CDR3 reads TGTGCCAGCAGCCCCGAATGGGGGTTCACCGGGGAGCTGTTTTTT.

V and J are TRBV7-2 and TRBJ2-7; the D gene is possibly TRBD2 (5 bases). Germline CDR1 and CDR2: SGHTA and FQGNSA. Trimming removed 3 bases from V and 6 bases from J, with 12 bases in between. The CDR3 sequence is 13 residues long. The CDR3 nucleotides are TGTGCCAGCAGCTTCTCCGGGGATAGCGAGCAGTACTTC. Protein: CASSFSGDSEQYF. Supplemented by reference TRBV7-2 and TRBJ2-7, the full variable domain reads GAGVSQSPSNKVTEKGKDVELRCDPISGHTALYWYRQSLGQGLEFLIYFQGNSAPDKSGLPSDRFSAERTGGSVSTLTIQRTQQEDSAVYLCASSFSGDSEQYFGPGTRLTVT.